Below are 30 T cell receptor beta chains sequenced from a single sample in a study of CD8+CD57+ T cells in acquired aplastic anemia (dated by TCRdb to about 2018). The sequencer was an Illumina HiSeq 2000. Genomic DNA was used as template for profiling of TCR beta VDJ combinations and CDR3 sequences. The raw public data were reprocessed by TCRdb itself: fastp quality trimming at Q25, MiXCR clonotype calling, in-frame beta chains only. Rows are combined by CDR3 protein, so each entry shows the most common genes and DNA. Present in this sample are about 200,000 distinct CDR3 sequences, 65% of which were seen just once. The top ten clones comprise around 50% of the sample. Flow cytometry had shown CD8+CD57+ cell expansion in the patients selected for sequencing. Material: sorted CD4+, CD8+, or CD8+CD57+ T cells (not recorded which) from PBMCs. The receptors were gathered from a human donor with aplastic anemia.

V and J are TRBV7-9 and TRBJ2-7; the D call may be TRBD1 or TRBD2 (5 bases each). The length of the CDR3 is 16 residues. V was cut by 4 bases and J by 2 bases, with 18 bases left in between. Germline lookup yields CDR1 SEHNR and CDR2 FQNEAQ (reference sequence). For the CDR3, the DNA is TGTGCCAGCAGCTGGGACCGGCAAGGATGGCCCTACGAGCAGTACTTC. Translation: CASSWDRQGWPYEQYF.

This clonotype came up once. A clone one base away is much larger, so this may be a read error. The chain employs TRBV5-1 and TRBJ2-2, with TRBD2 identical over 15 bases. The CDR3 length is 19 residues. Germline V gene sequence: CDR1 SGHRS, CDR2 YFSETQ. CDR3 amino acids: CASSLSGTSGGLNIGELFF. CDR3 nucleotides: TGTGCCAGCAGCTTGTCTGGGACTAGCGGGGGGCTGAACATCGGGGAGCTGTTTTTT.

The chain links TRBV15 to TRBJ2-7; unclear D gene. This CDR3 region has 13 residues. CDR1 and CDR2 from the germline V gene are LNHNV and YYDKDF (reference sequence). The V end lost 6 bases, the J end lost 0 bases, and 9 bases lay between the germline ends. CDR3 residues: CATRSWTSYEQYF. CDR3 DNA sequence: TGTGCCACCAGATCGTGGACCTCCTACGAGCAGTACTTC.

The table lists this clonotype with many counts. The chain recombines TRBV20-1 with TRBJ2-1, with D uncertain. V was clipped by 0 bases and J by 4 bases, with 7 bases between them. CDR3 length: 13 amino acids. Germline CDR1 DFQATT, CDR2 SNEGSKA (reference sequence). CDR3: CSARDRSYNEQFF. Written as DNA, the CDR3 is TGCAGTGCTAGAGATAGGAGTTACAATGAGCAGTTCTTC.

CDR3 region: CATSTGVIQPQHF. CDR3 sequence (DNA): TGTGCCACCAGCACAGGGGTAATTCAGCCCCAGCATTTT. The chain joins TRBV15 to TRBJ1-5; TRBD1 might be the D (6 bases). Trimming took 4 bases from V and 6 from J, leaving 10 bases between them. Germline-derived CDR1 and CDR2 are LNHNV and YYDKDF (reference sequence). The CDR3 contains 13 residues.

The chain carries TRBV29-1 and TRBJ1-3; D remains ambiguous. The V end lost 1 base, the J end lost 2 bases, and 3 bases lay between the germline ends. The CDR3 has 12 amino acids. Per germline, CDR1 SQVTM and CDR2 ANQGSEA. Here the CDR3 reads CSVEGTGNTIYF. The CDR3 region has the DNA TGCAGCGTTGAAGGGACTGGAAACACCATATATTTT.

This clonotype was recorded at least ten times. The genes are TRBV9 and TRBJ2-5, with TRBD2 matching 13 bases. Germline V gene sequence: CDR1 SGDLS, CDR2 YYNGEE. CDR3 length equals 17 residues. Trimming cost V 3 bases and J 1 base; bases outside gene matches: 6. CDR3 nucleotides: TGTGCCAGCAGCGGAGATCGACTAGCGGGGGGCCAAGAGACCCAGTACTTC. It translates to CASSGDRLAGGQETQYF.

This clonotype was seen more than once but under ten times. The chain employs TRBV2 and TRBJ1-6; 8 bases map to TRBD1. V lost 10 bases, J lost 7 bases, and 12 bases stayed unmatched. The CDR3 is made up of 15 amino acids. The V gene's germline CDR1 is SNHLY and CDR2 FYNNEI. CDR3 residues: CATRAGTGRNSPLHF. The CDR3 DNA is TGTGCCACCAGAGCGGGGACAGGAAGAAATTCACCCCTCCACTTT. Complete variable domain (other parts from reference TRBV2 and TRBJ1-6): EPEVTQTPSHQVTQMGQEVILRCVPISNHLYFYWYRQILGQKVEFLVSFYNNEISEKSEIFDDQFSVERPDGSNFTLKIRSTKLEDSAMYFCATRAGTGRNSPLHFGNGTRLTVT.

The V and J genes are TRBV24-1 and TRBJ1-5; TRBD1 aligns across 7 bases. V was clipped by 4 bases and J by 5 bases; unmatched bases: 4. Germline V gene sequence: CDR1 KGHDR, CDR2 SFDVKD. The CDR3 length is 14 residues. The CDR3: CATSDDRADQPQHF. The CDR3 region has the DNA TGTGCCACCAGTGACGACAGGGCAGATCAGCCCCAGCATTTT.

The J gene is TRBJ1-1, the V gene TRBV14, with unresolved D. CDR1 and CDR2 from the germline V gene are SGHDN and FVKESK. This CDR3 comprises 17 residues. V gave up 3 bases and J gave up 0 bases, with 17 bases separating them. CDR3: CASSQGRGTGMNTEAFF. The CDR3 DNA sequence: TGTGCCAGCAGCCAGGGCCGAGGAACGGGGATGAACACTGAAGCTTTCTTT. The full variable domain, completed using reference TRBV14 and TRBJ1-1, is EAGVTQFPSHSVIEKGQTVTLRCDPISGHDNLYWYRRVMGKEIKFLLHFVKESKQDESGMPNNRFLAERTGGTYSTLKVQPAELEDSGVYFCASSQGRGTGMNTEAFFGQGTRLTVV.

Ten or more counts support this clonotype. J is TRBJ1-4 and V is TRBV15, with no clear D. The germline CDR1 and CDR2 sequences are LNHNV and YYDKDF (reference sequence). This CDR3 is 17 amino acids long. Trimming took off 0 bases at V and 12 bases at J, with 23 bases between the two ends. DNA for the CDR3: TGTGCCACCAGCAGAGATCCTTGGGAAGGGCCCCTCGGGGAACTGTTTTTT. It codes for CATSRDPWEGPLGELFF.

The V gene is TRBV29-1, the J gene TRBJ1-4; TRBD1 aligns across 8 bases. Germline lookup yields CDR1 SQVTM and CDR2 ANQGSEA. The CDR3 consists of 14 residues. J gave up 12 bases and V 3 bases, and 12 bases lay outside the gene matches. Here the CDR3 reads CSVDMTGERKELFF. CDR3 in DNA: TGCAGCGTTGATATGACAGGGGAACGCAAGGAACTGTTTTTT.

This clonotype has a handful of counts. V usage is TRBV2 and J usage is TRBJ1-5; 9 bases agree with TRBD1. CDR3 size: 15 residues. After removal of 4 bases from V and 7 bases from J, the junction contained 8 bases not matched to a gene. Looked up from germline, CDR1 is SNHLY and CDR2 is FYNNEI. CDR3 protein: CASSGYGTGLQPQHF. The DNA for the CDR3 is TGTGCCAGCAGTGGTTATGGGACAGGGCTCCAGCCCCAGCATTTT.

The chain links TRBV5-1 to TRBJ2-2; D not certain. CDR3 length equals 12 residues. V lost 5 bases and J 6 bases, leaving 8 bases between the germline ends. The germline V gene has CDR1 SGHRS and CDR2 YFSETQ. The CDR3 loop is CASRTGSGELFF. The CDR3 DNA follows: TGCGCCAGCAGAACCGGGTCCGGGGAGCTGTTTTTT.

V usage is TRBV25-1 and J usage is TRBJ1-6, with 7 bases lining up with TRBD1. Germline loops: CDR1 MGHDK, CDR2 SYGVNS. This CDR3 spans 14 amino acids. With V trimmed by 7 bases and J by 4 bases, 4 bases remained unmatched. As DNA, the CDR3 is TGTGCCAGCATCCCACAGGGGTATAATTCACCCCTCCACTTT. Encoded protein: CASIPQGYNSPLHF.

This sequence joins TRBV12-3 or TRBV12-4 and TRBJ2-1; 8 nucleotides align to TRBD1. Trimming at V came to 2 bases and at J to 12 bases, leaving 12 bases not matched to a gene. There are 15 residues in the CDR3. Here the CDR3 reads CASSLSTGVADTQFF. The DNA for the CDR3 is TGTGCCAGCAGTTTATCGACAGGGGTGGCAGATACGCAGTTCTTC.

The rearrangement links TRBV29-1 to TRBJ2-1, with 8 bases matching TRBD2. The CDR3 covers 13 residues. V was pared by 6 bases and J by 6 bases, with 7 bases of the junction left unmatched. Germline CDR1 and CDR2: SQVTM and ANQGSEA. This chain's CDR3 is CSVAGLAPNEQFF. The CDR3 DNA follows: TGCAGCGTCGCCGGACTAGCCCCCAATGAGCAGTTCTTC.

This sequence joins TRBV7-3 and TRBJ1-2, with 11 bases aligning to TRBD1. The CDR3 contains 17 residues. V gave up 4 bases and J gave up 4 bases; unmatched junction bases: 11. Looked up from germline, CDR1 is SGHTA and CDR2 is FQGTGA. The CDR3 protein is CASSSQDRGRTGYGYTF. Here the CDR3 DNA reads TGTGCCAGCAGCTCCCAGGACAGGGGGCGCACGGGCTATGGCTACACCTTC.

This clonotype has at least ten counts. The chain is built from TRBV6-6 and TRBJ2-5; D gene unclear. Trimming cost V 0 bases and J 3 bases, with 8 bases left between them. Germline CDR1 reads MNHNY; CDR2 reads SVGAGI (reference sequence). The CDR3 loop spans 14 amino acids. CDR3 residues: CASSYSRVEETQYF. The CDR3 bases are TGTGCCAGCAGTTACTCAAGAGTAGAAGAGACCCAGTACTTC.

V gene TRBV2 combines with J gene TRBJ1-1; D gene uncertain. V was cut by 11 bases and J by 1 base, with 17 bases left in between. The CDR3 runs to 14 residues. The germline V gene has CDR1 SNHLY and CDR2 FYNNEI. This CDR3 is CAAKSTARNTEAFF. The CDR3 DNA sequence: TGTGCCGCGAAATCTACAGCGAGGAACACTGAAGCTTTCTTT.

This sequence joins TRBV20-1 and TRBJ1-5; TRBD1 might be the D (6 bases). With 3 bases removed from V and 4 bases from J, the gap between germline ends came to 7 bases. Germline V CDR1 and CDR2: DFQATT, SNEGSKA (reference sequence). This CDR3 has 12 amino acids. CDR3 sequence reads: CSASTGNQPQHF. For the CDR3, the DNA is TGCAGTGCTAGCACAGGGAATCAGCCCCAGCATTTT.

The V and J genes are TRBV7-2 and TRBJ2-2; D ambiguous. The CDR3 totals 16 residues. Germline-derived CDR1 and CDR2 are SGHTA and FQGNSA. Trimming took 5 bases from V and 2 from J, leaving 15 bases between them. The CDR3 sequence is CASSPKVQTNTGELFF. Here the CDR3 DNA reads TGTGCCAGCAGCCCAAAGGTACAGACTAACACCGGGGAGCTGTTTTTT. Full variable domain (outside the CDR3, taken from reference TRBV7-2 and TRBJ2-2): GAGVSQSPSNKVTEKGKDVELRCDPISGHTALYWYRQSLGQGLEFLIYFQGNSAPDKSGLPSDRFSAERTGGSVSTLTIQRTQQEDSAVYLCASSPKVQTNTGELFFGEGSRLTVL.

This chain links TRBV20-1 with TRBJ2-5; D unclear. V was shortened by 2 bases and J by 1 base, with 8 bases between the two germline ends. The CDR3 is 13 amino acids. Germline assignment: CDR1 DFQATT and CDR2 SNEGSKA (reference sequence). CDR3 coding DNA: TGCAGTGCTAGACCCAGTCTCCAAGAGACCCAGTACTTC. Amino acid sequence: CSARPSLQETQYF.

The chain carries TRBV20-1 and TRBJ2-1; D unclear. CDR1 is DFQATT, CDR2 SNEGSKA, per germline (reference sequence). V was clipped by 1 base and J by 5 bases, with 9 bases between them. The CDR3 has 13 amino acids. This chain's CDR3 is CSARALGDNEQFF. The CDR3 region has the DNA TGCAGTGCTAGAGCCCTCGGAGACAATGAGCAGTTCTTC.

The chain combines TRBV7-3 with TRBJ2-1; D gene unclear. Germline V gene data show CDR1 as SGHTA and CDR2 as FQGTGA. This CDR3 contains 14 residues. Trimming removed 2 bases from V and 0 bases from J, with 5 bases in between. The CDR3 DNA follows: TGTGCCAGCAGCTTATCCCTCTCCTACAATGAGCAGTTCTTC. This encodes CASSLSLSYNEQFF.

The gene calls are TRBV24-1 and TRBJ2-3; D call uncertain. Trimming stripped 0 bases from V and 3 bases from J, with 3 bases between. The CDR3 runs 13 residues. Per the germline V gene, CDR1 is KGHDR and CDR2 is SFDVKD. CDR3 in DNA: TGTGCCACCAGTGATTTGCAAACAGATACGCAGTATTTT. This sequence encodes CATSDLQTDTQYF.

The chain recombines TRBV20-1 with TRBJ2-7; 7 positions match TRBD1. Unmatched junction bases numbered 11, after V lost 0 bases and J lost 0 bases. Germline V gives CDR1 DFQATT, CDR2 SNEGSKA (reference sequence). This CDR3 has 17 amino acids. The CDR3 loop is CSARDIKGAPTSYEQYF. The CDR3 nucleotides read TGCAGTGCTAGAGATATCAAGGGGGCCCCCACCTCCTACGAGCAGTACTTC.

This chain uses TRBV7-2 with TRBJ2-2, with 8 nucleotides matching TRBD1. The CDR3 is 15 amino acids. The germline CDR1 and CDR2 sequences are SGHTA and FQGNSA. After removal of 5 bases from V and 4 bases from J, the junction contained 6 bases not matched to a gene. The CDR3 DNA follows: TGTGCCAGCAGCCCTCAGGGGGCGGGCACCGGGGAGCTGTTTTTT. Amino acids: CASSPQGAGTGELFF. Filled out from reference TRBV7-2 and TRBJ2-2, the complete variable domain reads GAGVSQSPSNKVTEKGKDVELRCDPISGHTALYWYRQSLGQGLEFLIYFQGNSAPDKSGLPSDRFSAERTGGSVSTLTIQRTQQEDSAVYLCASSPQGAGTGELFFGEGSRLTVL.

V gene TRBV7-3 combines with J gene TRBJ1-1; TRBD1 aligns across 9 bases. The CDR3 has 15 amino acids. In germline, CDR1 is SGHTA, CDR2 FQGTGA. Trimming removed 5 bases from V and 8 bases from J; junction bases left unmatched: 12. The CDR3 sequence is CASSAQGAGFQEAFF. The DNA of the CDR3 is TGTGCCAGCAGCGCACAGGGGGCAGGGTTCCAAGAAGCTTTCTTT.

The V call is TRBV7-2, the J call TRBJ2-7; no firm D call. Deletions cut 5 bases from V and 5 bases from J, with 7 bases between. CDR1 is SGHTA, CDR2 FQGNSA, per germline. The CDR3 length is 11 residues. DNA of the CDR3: TGTGCCAGCAGCCAAGAGAACGAGCAGTACTTC. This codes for CASSQENEQYF.